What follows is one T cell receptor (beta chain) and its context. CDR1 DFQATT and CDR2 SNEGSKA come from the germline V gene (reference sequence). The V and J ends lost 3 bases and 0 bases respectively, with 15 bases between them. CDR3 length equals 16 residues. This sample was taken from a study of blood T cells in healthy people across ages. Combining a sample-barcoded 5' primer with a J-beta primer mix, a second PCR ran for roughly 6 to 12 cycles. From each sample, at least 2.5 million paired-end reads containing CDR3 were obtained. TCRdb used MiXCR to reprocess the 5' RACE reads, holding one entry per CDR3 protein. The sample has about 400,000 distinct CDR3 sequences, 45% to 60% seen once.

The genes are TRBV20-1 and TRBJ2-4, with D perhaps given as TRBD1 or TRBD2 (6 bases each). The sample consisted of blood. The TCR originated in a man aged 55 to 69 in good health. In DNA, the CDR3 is TGCAGTGCTAGGAGGGGCAGGGGACTAGCCAAAAACATTCAGTACTTC. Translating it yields CSARRGRGLAKNIQYF.